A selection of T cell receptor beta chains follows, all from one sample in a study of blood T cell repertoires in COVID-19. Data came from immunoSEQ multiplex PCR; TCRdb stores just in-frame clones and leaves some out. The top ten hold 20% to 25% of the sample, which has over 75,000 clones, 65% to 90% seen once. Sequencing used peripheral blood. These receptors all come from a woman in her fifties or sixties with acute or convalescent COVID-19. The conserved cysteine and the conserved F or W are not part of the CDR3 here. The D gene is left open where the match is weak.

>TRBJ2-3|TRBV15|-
ATKGGLRTDTQY
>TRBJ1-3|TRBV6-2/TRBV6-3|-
ASSRQVNSGNTIY
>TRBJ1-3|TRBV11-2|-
ASSFTGTRRNTIY
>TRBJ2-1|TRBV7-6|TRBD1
ASSLRSGQGSGEQF
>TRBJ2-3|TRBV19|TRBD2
ASSRTSAYTDTQY
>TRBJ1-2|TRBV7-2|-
ASSYTTRGLAYGYT
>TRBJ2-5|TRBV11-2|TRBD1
ASSLTGAHGETQY
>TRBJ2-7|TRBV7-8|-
ASSLESLSYEQY
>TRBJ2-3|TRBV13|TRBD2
ASSPRLAGVADTQY
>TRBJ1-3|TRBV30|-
AWSRLGGGGNTIY
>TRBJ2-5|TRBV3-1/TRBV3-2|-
ASSPGDREETQY
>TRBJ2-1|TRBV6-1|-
ASSEASTKSEQF
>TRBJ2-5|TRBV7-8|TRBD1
ASSRGGSQETQY
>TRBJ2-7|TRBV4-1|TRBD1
ASSQVGQTSYEQY
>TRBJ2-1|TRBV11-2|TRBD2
ASRAASGNEQF
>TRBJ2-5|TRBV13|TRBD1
ASSSRPGGTGKETQY
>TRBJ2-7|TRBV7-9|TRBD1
ASSPHLDRASTYEQY
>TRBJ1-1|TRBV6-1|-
ASSEAPGLAF
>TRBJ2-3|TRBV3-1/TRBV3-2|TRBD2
ASSQDRLAGGPDTQY
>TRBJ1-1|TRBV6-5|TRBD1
ASSYSDPGQGTEAF
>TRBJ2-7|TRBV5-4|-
ASSSLGGEQY
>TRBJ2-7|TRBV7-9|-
ASSFGRTSERDEQY
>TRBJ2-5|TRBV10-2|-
ASSEEFQETQY
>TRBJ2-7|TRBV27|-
ASSSTIGSSYEQY
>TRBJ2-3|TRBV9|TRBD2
ASSVFSGVTDTQY
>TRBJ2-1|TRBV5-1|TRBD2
ASRPLAGDHNEQF
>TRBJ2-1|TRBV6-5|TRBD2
ASSYSTSGKRF
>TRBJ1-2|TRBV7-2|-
ASSSVTGSNYGYT
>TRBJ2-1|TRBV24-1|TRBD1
ATSASTGGQYNEQF
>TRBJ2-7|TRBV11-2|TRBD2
ASSLAAGTSGYEQY
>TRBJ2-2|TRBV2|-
ASRTGTQNTGELL
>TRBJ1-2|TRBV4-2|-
ASSQEISQYGYT
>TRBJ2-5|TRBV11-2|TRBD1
ASSWDRGYGTQY
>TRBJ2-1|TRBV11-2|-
ASSLERYYNEQF
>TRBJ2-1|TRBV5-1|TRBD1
ASSLDRGLGNEQF
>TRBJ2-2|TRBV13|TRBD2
ASSHQRGYTGELF
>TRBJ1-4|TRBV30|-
AWNPGENEKLF
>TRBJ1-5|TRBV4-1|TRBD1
ASSQTGTGPGQPQH
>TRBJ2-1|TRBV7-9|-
ASSLGVGGDEQF
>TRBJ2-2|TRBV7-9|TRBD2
ASSSRTSGNTGELF
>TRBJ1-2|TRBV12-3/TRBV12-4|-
ASSMLPGLPYT
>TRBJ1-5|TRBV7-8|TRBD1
ASTRGTGGNQPQH
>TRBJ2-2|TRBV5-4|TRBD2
ASSLMRLAGTGELF
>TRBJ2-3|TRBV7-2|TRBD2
ASSSRTSGRAGDTQY
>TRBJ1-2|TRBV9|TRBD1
ASSVYGTGGGYT
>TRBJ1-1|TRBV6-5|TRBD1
ASSSTGGARTEAF
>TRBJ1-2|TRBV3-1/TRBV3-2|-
ASSQDEAGIANYGYT
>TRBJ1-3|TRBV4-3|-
ASSRQPGSGNTIY
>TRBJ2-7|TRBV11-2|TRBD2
ASSPGLAGGENYEQY
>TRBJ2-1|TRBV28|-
ASSPHFRGALTYEQF
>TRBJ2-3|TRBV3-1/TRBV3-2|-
ASSQDGRLVSADTQY
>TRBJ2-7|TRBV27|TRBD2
ASSLGLAGAEY
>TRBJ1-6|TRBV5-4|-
ASSVSAAYNSPLH
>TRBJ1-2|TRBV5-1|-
ASSFSIGGYT
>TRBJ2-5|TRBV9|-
ASSVGGVSEETQY